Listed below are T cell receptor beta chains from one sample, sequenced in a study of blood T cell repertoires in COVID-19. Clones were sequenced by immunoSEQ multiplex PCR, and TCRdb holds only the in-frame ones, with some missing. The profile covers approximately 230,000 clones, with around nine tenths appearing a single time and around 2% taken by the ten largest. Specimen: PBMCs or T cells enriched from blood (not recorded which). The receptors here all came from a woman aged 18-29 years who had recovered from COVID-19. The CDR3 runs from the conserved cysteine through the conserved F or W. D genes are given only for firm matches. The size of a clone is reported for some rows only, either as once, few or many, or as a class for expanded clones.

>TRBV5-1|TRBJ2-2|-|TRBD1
CASQQGVTNTGELFF
TGCGCCAGTCAACAGGGGGTGACGAACACCGGGGAGCTGTTTTTT
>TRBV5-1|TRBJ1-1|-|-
CASSFVGTSNTEAFF
TGCGCCAGCAGCTTTGTTGGGACATCGAACACTGAAGCTTTCTTT
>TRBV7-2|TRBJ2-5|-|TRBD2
CASSSVAGGPETQYF
TGTGCCAGCAGCTCCGTAGCGGGGGGGCCTGAGACCCAGTACTTC
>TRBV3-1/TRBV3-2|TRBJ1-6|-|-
CASSPKRDSPLHF
TGTGCCAGCAGCCCAAAGAGGGATTCACCCCTCCACTTT
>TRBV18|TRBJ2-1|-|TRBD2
CASSLAGGSHEQFF
TGTGCCAGCTCTTTAGCGGGAGGGTCCCATGAGCAGTTCTTC
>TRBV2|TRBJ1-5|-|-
CASSRGAGQPQHF
TGTGCCAGCAGTCGGGGGGCGGGTCAGCCCCAGCATTTT
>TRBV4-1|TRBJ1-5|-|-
CASSQDRHRNQPQHF
TGCGCCAGCAGCCAAGATCGACACCGCAATCAGCCCCAGCATTTT
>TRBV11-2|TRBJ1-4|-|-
CASSLGVAEKLFF
TGTGCCAGCAGCTTAGGGGTAGCGGAAAAACTGTTTTTT
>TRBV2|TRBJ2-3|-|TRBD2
CASRGRDSTDTQYF
TGTGCCAGCAGAGGGAGGGACAGCACAGATACGCAGTATTTT
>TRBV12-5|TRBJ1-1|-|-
CASGPGHLNTEAFF
TGTGCTAGTGGCCCGGGACACCTGAACACTGAAGCTTTCTTT
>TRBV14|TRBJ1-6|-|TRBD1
CASSQDLAGGDSPLHF
TGTGCCAGCAGCCAAGATCTGGCAGGGGGCGATTCACCCCTCCACTTT
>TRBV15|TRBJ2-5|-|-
CATGVTGEEETQYF
TGTGCCACGGGGGTGACGGGGGAGGAGGAGACCCAGTACTTC
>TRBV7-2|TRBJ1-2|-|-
CASSLSKVRLQGNYGYTF
TGTGCCAGCAGCTTGTCCAAAGTGCGGTTACAGGGTAACTATGGCTACACCTTC
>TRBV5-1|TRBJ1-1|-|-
CASSLTPRGGAFF
TGCGCCAGCAGCTTGACTCCTAGGGGGGGAGCTTTCTTT
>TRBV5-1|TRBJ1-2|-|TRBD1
CASRTGTAYGYTF
TGCGCCAGCAGGACCGGGACAGCCTATGGCTACACCTTC
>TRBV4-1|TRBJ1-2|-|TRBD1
CASSPNRDSNYGYTF
TGCGCCAGCAGCCCCAACCGGGACAGTAACTATGGCTACACCTTC
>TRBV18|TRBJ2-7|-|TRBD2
CASSAGDDSYEQYF
TGTGCCAGCTCGGCGGGGGACGACTCCTACGAGCAGTACTTC
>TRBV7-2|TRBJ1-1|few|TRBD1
CASSPGRQGDTEAFF
TGTGCCAGCAGCCCCGGTAGACAGGGGGACACTGAAGCTTTCTTT
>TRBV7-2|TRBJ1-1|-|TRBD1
CASSSQPGQGEAFF
TGTGCCAGCAGCAGTCAACCGGGACAGGGAGAAGCTTTCTTT
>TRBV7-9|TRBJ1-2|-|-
CASIFPGTYPEGGYTF
TGTGCCAGCATCTTCCCGGGAACTTATCCAGAGGGCGGCTACACCTTC
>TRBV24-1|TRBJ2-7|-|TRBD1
CATSDFRTGGVEQYF
TGTGCCACCAGTGATTTCAGGACAGGGGGCGTCGAGCAGTACTTC
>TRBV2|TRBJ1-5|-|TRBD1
CASSPGQGNQPQHF
TGTGCCAGCAGCCCGGGACAGGGGAATCAGCCCCAGCATTTT
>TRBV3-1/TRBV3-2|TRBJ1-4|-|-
CASSPSTDREKLFF
TGTGCCAGCAGTCCTTCAACTGACAGGGAAAAACTGTTTTTT
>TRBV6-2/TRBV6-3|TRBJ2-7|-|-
CASSKRRGGVYEQYF
TGTGCCAGCAGCAAGAGGCGTGGTGGCGTTTACGAGCAGTACTTC
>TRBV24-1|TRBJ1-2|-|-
CATSDFSGVGYTF
TGTGCCACCAGTGATTTCAGCGGGGTAGGCTACACCTTC
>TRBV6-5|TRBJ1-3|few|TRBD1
CASSMGQGGNTIYF
TGTGCCAGCAGTATGGGACAGGGGGGAAACACCATATATTTT
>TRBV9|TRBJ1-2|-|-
CASSRTANYGYTF
TGTGCCAGCAGCCGGACAGCTAACTATGGCTACACCTTC
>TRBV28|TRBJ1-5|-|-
CASNNDRPRRYSNQPQHF
TGTGCCAGCAACAACGACAGGCCGAGGCGGTATAGCAATCAGCCCCAGCATTTT
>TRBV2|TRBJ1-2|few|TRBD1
CASTRTGPNYGYTF
TGTGCCAGCACTAGGACAGGACCTAACTATGGCTACACCTTC
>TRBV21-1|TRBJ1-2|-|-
CASRAGSNLYGYTF
TGTGCCAGCAGAGCGGGCTCCAACCTCTATGGCTACACCTTC
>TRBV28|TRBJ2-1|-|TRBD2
CASRHRPGVAGARYNEQFF
TGTGCCAGCAGACACCGCCCGGGGGTTGCGGGAGCGCGGTACAATGAGCAGTTCTTC
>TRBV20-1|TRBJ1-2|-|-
CSASGEGGYTF
TGCAGTGCTTCCGGTGAGGGAGGCTACACCTTC
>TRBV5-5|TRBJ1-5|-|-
CASSLDRAQPQHF
TGTGCCAGCAGCTTGGACAGGGCTCAGCCCCAGCATTTT
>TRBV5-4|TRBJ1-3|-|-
CASSQKNDRFPIYF
TGTGCCAGCAGCCAAAAAAACGACAGGTTTCCCATATATTTT
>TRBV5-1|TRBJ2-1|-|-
CASSLLVTGDNEQFF
TGCGCCAGCAGCTTGCTCGTTACGGGTGACAATGAGCAGTTCTTC
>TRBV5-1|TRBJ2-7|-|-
CASSPVGGASTLGEQYF
TGCGCCAGCAGCCCAGTCGGTGGGGCTAGTACGTTAGGCGAGCAGTACTTC
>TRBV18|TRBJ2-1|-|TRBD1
CASSPYRGSYNEQFF
TGTGCCAGCTCACCATACAGGGGTTCCTACAATGAGCAGTTCTTC
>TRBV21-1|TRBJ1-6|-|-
CASPRTGTAQDSPLHF
TGTGCCAGCCCGCGGACGGGGACAGCCCAGGATTCACCCCTCCACTTT
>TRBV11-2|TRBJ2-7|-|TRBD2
CASQITQSGRYVTYEQYF
TGTGCCAGCCAAATAACCCAAAGCGGGAGGTATGTTACGTACGAGCAGTACTTC
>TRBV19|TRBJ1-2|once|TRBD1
CASSKGTGIPDTF
TGTGCCAGTAGTAAAGGGACAGGGATTCCGGACACCTTC
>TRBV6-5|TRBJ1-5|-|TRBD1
CANKDRVFNQPQHF
TGTGCCAACAAGGACAGGGTGTTCAATCAGCCCCAGCATTTT
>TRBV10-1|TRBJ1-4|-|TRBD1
CASSRRTGAGEKLFF
TGCGCCAGCAGTCGCCGGACAGGGGCCGGTGAAAAACTGTTTTTT
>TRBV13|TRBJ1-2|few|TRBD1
CASSGGTGSGYGYGYTF
TGTGCCAGCAGCGGAGGGACAGGGAGTGGATATGGCTATGGCTACACCTTC
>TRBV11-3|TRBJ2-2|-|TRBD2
CASSPLSGTGELFF
TGTGCCAGCAGCCCACTTAGCGGGACCGGGGAGCTGTTTTTT
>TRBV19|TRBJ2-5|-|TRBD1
CASSIRSARLTGHQETQYF
TGTGCCAGTAGTATCCGTTCGGCCAGGCTGACAGGGCACCAAGAGACCCAGTACTTC
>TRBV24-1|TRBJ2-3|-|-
CATSDPGGPDTQYF
TGTGCCACCAGTGACCCCGGGGGGCCGGATACGCAGTATTTT
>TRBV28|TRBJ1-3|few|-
CASRSTGGSPIYF
TGTGCCAGCAGGTCTACGGGGGGTTCGCCCATATATTTT
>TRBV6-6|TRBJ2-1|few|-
CASSLIASEQFF
TGTGCCAGCAGCCTGATAGCGAGTGAGCAGTTCTTC
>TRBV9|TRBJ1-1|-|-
CASTLGGVSNTEAFF
TGTGCCAGCACCCTAGGAGGGGTCTCGAACACTGAAGCTTTCTTT
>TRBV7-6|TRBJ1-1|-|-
CASSLSGNTEAFF
TGTGCCAGCAGCTTGTCAGGGAACACTGAAGCTTTCTTT